The present TCR beta chain was sequenced within a study of beta chain features in type 1 diabetes. Study-level results: Type 1 diabetes patients had moderately but significantly shorter TCRB CDR3s in all four CD4+ subsets. Patients with type 1 diabetes showed fewer VDJ junction insertions and more deletions.

Investigators reverse transcribed all isolated RNA, so they sequenced expressed TCRB transcripts. The average output of naive, central memory and regulatory T cell samples was 3 million to 4 million reads. Clones were read by immunoSEQ multiplex PCR, and TCRdb kept only the in-frame ones, dropping some. The sample yields about 660,000 clones, over 13% seen once. One heparinised draw of blood, averaging about 116 mL, came from each donor. All sorted populations exceeded 95% purity. The ends were cut back, 3 bases at V and 6 bases at J, with 10 bases in the middle. The CDR3 is 12 residues long. Germline CDR1 reads GTSNPN; CDR2 reads SVGIG (reference sequence). This clone was counted a few times. The antigen is undetermined.

The chain has TRBV30 and TRBJ2-3; D not certain. The TCR sequence derives from a young man with type 1 diabetes. The sample comprised naive CD4+ T cells from blood. CDR3 loop: CAWSATADTQYF. In DNA, the CDR3 is TGTGCCTGGAGCGCGACCGCCGATACGCAGTATTTT. The full variable domain, with the rest looked up from reference TRBV30 and TRBJ2-3, is SQTIHQWPATLVQPVGSPLSLECTVEGTSNPNLYWYRQAAGRGLQLLFYSVGIGQISSEVPQNLSASRPQDRQFILSSKKLLLSDSGFYLCAWSATADTQYFGPGTRLTVL.